This TCR beta chain was retrieved from a study of control samples from healthy donors and cancer patients. Repertoires were generated with immunoSEQ multiplex PCR, while TCRdb's copy carries only in-frame clones and drops some. The sample records tens of thousands of clones, approximately 89% being singletons. The CDR3 runs to 15 residues. Germline V gene lookup returns CDR1 MNHEY and CDR2 SVGAGI. V lost 6 bases to trimming and J lost 10 bases; unmatched junction nucleotides: 11. Sequencing used blood. The receptor's source is a man aged 50 to 59 in good health. V gene TRBV6-5 combines with J gene TRBJ1-6; TRBD1 matches 8 bases. The CDR3 is CASSLGTGRVSPLHF. CDR3 DNA: TGTGCCAGCAGCCTTGGGACAGGAAGGGTATCACCCCTCCACTTT.